These 15 T cell receptor beta chains were all obtained from the same sample, sequenced in a study of early T cells in non-severe SARS-CoV-2 infection. TCRdb passed the 5' RACE reads through MiXCR, listing each CDR3 protein once. Here the sample spans about 61,000 distinct CDR3 sequences, 10% to 12% being singletons. Sequenced: whole blood. Receptor source: an adult who was a healthcare worker with PCR-confirmed SARS-CoV-2 infection or an uninfected control (not recorded which).

Many counts were recorded for this clonotype. The chain has TRBV11-2 and TRBJ2-3, with D uncertain. The CDR3 consists of 15 residues. Trimming took off 5 bases at V and 0 bases at J, with 12 bases between the two ends. Germline CDR1 is SGHAT and CDR2 is FQNNGV. CDR3: CASSPNELSTDTQYF. CDR3 nucleotide sequence: TGTGCCAGCAGCCCCAATGAATTAAGCACAGATACGCAGTATTTT.

This clonotype was found many times. The V gene is TRBV27, the J gene TRBJ2-7, with D perhaps matching TRBD1 (6 bases). Trimming removed 6 bases at V and 2 bases at J, with 14 bases between. Germline assignment: CDR1 MNHEY and CDR2 SMNVEV (reference sequence). The CDR3 is made up of 14 amino acids. The CDR3 DNA is TGTGCCAGCAGCCCCGGACAGCTAGCCTACGAGCAGTACTTC. Translating it yields CASSPGQLAYEQYF.

Points on this clonotype: This may be a read error, as it is one base from a much larger clone. This rearrangement joins TRBV11-2 to TRBJ2-7; D gene uncertain. The CDR3 has 13 residues. Germline CDR1 SGHAT, CDR2 FQNNGV. CDR3: CVSSVGYTYEQYF. In DNA, the CDR3 is TGTGTCAGCTCCGTGGGATATACCTACGAGCAGTACTTC. Combining the CDR3 with reference TRBV11-2 and TRBJ2-7 gives the whole variable domain EAGVAQSPRYKIIEKRQSVAFWCNPISGHATLYWYQQILGQGPKLLIQFQNNGVVDDSQLPKDRFSAERLKGVDSTLKIQPAKLEDSAVYLCVSSVGYTYEQYFGPGTRLTVT.

V usage is TRBV27 and J usage is TRBJ2-1; 8 bases align to TRBD2. The trim removed 8 bases at V and 9 bases at J, leaving 9 bases unmatched. Per germline, CDR1 MNHEY and CDR2 SMNVEV (reference sequence). This CDR3 has 13 residues. CDR3 loop: CASRPGGPGEQFF. CDR3 in DNA: TGTGCCAGCCGACCGGGGGGGCCGGGTGAGCAGTTCTTC.

This clonotype has ten or more counts. The rearrangement joins TRBV5-1 to TRBJ2-1, with D perhaps TRBD2 (6 bases). Looked up from germline, CDR1 is SGHRS and CDR2 is YFSETQ. The CDR3 runs to 14 residues. Trimming removed 0 bases at V and 6 bases at J, with 10 bases between. The CDR3 reads CASSLGLATNEQFF. In nucleotides, the CDR3 is TGCGCCAGCAGCTTGGGCCTAGCGACCAATGAGCAGTTCTTC.

Many counts were recorded for this clonotype. The chain carries TRBV6-2 or TRBV6-3 and TRBJ2-7, with 9 nucleotides matching TRBD1. There are 14 residues in the CDR3. Germline lookup yields CDR1 MNHEY and CDR2 SVGEGT. After removal of 5 bases from V and 7 bases from J, the junction contained 9 bases not matched to a gene. The CDR3 is CASSAPGQGREQYF. The CDR3, as DNA: TGTGCCAGCAGTGCACCGGGACAGGGTAGGGAGCAGTACTTC.

The chain carries TRBV2 and TRBJ2-1; 10 bases align to TRBD2. The CDR3 is 15 residues long. In germline, CDR1 is SNHLY, CDR2 FYNNEI. The V segment lost 5 bases and the J segment 8 bases; nucleotides outside the gene matches: 9. The chain's CDR3 is CASSPGLASGDEQFF. The CDR3 region has the DNA TGTGCCAGCAGTCCGGGACTAGCGTCGGGCGATGAGCAGTTCTTC.

There are many counts of this clonotype. This sequence joins TRBV7-2 and TRBJ2-1, with D tentatively TRBD1 (6 bases). The CDR3 is 14 amino acids. Germline V gives CDR1 SGHTA, CDR2 FQGNSA. The ends were cut back, 8 bases at V and 0 bases at J, with 11 bases in the middle. The CDR3 here is CASLETGSYNEQFF. CDR3 DNA: TGTGCCAGCTTGGAGACAGGCTCCTACAATGAGCAGTTCTTC.

This chain joins TRBV20-1 and TRBJ2-3, with 8 bases identical to TRBD2. The trim removed 3 bases at V and 1 base at J, leaving 9 bases unmatched. Germline V CDR1 and CDR2: DFQATT, SNEGSKA (reference sequence). The CDR3 loop spans 16 amino acids. CDR3 bases: TGCAGTGCTAGTGGTCATACGGGGGGGCGCACAGATACGCAGTATTTT. It encodes CSASGHTGGRTDTQYF.

In its sample, this clonotype was seen many times. The gene calls are TRBV12-3 or TRBV12-4 and TRBJ2-3, with D hard to call. This CDR3 contains 12 residues. Trimming left V 3 bases short and J 3 bases short, with 4 bases between. The CDR3 loop reads CASSFSTDTQYF. DNA for the CDR3: TGTGCCAGCAGTTTTAGTACAGATACGCAGTATTTT.

This clonotype was found many times. The rearrangement uses TRBV5-6 and TRBJ2-2; possibly TRBD1 for D (6 bases). This CDR3 has 15 residues. V gave up 0 bases and J gave up 5 bases, with 11 bases separating them. The germline V gene encodes CDR1 SGHDT and CDR2 YYEEEE. CDR3 DNA sequence: TGTGCCAGCAGCTTGGGTTGGGGGCGAACCGGGGAGCTGTTTTTT. Its translation: CASSLGWGRTGELFF.

In this sample, this clonotype turned up a few times. This chain links TRBV7-9 with TRBJ2-7; 8 bases map to TRBD2. The CDR3 is 14 residues long. Germline CDR1 and CDR2: SEHNR and FQNEAQ (reference sequence). V dropped 5 bases and J dropped 3; count of bases not matched to a gene: 6. The DNA of the CDR3 is TGTGCCAGCAGCCCAAGGGCGGGGGGCTACGAGCAGTACTTC. Its translation is CASSPRAGGYEQYF.

The V gene is TRBV27, the J gene TRBJ1-2, with TRBD1 identical over 11 bases. Germline loops: CDR1 MNHEY, CDR2 SMNVEV (reference sequence). V gave up 2 bases and J gave up 3 bases; unmatched junction bases: 8. The CDR3 is made up of 17 amino acids. As DNA, the CDR3 is TGTGCCAGCAGTTTAAAAGGACAGGGGGCGTTTCACTATGGCTACACCTTC. Amino acids: CASSLKGQGAFHYGYTF.

This clonotype appeared many times. The chain employs TRBV29-1 and TRBJ2-3, with D possibly TRBD2 on 6 matching bases. V lost 5 bases, J lost 3 bases, and 12 bases lay in between. The CDR3 is made up of 13 amino acids. CDR1 SQVTM and CDR2 ANQGSEA come from the germline V gene. The CDR3 DNA follows: TGCAGCGTTCAGCGGGTCTCAACAGATACGCAGTATTTT. Translation gives CSVQRVSTDTQYF.

Notes on this clonotype: This clone may be a read error of a much larger clone one base away. This sequence joins TRBV29-1 and TRBJ2-7; D call uncertain. Trimming left V 6 bases short and J 0 bases short, with 6 bases between. The germline CDR1 and CDR2 sequences are SQVTM and ANQGSEA. The CDR3 has 11 residues. The CDR3 protein is CSVVPSYEQYF. CDR3 in DNA: TGCAGCGTCGTGCCCTCCTACGAGCAGTACTTC.